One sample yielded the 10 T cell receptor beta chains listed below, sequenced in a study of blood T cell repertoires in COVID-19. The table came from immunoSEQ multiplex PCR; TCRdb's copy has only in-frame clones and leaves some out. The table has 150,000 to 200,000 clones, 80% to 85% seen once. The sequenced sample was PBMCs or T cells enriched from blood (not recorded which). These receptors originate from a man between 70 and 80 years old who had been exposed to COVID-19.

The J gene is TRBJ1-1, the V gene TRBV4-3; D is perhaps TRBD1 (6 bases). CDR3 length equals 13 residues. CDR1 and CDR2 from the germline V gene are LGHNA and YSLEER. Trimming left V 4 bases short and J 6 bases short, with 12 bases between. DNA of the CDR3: TGCGCCAGCAGCCTGGACAGAGGGGCTGAAGCTTTCTTT. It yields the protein CASSLDRGAEAFF.

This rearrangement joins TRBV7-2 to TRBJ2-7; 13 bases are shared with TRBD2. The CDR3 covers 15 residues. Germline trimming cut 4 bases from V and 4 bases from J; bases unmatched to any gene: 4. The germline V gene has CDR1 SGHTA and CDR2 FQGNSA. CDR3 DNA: TGTGCCAGCAGCTCCAAGACTAGCGGGAGGTACGAGCAGTACTTC. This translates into CASSSKTSGRYEQYF.

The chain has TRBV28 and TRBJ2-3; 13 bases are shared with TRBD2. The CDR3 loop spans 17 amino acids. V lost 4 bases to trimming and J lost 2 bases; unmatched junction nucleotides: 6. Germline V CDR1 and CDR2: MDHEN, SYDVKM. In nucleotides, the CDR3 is TGTGCCAGCAGTTCTGGGACTAGCGGGATATCCACAGATACGCAGTATTTT. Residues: CASSSGTSGISTDTQYF.

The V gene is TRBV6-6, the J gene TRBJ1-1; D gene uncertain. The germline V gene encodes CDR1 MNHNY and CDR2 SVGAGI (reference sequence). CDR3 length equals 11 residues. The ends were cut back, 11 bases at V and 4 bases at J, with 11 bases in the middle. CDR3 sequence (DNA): TGTGCCGGGAGGCGTGGCACTGAAGCTTTCTTT. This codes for CAGRRGTEAFF.

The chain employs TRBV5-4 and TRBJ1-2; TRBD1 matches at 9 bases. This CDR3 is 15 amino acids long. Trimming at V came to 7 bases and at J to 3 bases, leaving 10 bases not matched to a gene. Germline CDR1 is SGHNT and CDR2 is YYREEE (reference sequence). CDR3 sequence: CASGEQGARYYGYTF. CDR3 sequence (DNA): TGTGCCAGCGGGGAACAGGGGGCGCGTTACTATGGCTACACCTTC.

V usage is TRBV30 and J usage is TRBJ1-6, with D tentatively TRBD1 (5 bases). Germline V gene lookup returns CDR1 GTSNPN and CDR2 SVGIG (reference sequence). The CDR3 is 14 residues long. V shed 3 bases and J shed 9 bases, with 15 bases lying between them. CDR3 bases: TGTGCCTGGAGAAGCTCGCCCGGGGGTTCACCCCTCCACTTT. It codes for CAWRSSPGGSPLHF.

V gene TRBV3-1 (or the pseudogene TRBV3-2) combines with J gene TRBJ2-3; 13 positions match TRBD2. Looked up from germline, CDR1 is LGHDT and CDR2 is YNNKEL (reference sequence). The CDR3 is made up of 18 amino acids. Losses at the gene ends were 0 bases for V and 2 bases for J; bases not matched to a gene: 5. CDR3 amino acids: CASSQEGGLAGSTDTQYF. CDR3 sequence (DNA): TGTGCCAGCAGCCAAGAGGGGGGACTAGCGGGATCCACAGATACGCAGTATTTT.

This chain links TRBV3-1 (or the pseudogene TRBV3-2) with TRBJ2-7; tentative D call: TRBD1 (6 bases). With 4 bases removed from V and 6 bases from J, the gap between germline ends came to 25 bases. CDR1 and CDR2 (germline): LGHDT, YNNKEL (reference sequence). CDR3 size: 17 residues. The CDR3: CASSPEGIGRRGGEQYF. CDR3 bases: TGTGCCAGCAGCCCTGAGGGAATTGGCCGGAGAGGGGGCGAGCAGTACTTC.

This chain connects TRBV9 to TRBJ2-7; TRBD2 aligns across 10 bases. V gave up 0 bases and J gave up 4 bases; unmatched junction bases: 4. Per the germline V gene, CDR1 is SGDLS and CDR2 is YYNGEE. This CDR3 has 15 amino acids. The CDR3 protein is CASSVGTSGGYEQYF. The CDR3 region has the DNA TGTGCCAGCAGCGTAGGGACTAGCGGAGGTTACGAGCAGTACTTC.

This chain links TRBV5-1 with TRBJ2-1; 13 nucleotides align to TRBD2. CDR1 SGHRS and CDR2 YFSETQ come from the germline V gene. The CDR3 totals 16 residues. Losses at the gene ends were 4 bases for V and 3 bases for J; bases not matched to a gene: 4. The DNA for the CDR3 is TGCGCCAGCAGCCTCTGGACTAGCGGGAGCTACAATGAGCAGTTCTTC. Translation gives CASSLWTSGSYNEQFF.